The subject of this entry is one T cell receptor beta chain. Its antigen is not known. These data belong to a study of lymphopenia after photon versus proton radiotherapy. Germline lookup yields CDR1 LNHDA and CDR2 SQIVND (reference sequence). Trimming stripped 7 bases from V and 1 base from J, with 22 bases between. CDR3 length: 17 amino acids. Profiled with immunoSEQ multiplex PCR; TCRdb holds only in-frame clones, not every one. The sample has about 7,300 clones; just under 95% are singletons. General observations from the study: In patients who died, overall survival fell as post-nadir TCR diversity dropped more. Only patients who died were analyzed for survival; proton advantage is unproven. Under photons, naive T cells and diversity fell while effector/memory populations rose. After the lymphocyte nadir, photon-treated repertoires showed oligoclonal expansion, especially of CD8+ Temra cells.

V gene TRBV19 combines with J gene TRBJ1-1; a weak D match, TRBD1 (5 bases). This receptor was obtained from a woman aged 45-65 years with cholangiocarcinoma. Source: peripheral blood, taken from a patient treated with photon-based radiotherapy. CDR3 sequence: CASKQVLGPQKNTEAFF. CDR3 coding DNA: TGTGCCAGTAAACAGGTTTTGGGTCCCCAGAAGAACACTGAAGCTTTCTTT.